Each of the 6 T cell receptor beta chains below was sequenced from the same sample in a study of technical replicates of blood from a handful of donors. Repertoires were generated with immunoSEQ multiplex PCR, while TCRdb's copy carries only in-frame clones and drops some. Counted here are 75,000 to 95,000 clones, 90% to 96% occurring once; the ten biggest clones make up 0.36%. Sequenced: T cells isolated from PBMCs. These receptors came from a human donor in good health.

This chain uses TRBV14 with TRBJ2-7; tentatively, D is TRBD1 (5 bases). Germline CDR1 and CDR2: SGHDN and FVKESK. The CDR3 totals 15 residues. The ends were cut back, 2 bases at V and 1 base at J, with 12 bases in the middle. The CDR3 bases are TGTGCCAGCAGCCAATCAGGGCTCGGATCCTACGAGCAGTACTTC. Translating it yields CASSQSGLGSYEQYF.

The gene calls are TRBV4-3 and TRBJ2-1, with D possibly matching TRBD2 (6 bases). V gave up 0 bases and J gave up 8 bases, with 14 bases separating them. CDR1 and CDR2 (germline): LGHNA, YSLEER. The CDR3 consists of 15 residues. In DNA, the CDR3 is TGCGCCAGCAGCCAAGAGGCGGCTAGCGTGTATGAGCAGTTCTTC. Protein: CASSQEAASVYEQFF.

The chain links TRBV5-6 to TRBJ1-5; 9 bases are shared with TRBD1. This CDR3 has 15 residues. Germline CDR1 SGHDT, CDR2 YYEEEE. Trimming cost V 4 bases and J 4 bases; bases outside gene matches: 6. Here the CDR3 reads CASSSGDRANQPQHF. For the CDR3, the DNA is TGTGCCAGCAGCAGCGGGGACAGGGCAAATCAGCCCCAGCATTTT.

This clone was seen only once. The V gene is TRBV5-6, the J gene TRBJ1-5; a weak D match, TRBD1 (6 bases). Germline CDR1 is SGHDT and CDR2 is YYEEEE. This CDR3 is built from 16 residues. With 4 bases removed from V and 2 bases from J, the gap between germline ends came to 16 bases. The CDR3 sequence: CASSIRDNRGNQPQHF. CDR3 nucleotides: TGTGCCAGCAGCATCCGGGACAACCGGGGCAATCAGCCCCAGCATTTT.

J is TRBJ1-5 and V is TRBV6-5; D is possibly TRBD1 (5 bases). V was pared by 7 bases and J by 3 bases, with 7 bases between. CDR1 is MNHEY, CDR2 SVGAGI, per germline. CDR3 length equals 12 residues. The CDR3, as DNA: TGTGCCAGCAAGGGGCTCAATCAGCCCCAGCATTTT. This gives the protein CASKGLNQPQHF.

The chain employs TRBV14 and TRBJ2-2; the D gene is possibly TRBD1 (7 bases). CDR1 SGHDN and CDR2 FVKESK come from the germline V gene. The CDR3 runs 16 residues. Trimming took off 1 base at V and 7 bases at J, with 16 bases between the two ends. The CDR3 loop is CASSQGRGRAGGELFF. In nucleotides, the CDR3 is TGTGCCAGCAGCCAAGGGAGGGGGCGAGCTGGCGGGGAGCTGTTTTTT.